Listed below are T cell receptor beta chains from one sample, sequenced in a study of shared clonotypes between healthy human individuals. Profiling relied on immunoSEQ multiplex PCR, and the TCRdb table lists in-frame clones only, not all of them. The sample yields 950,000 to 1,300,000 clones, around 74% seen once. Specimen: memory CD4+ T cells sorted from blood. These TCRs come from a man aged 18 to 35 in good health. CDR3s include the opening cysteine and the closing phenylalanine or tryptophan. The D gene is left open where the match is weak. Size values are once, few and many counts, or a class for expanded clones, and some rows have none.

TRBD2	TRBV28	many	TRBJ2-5	CASSRSGTIRTQYF	TGTGCCAGCAGTCGTTCCGGGACTATCCGAACCCAGTACTTC
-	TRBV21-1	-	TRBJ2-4	CASTPATDAPAKNIQYF	TGTGCCAGCACCCCGGCCACGGACGCACCAGCCAAAAACATTCAGTACTTC
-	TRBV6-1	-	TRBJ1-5	CASSEVEKGPQHF	TGTGCCAGCAGTGAAGTGGAGAAGGGGCCCCAGCATTTT
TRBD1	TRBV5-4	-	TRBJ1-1	CASSPTGVLNTEAFF	TGTGCCAGCAGCCCGACAGGGGTACTGAACACTGAAGCTTTCTTT
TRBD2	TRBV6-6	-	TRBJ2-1	CASRPKRESSYNEQFF	TGTGCCAGCAGACCCAAGCGGGAGAGCTCCTACAATGAGCAGTTCTTC
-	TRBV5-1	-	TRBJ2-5	CASSLLGGQREAQYF	TGCGCCAGCAGCTTGTTAGGGGGGCAGCGAGAGGCCCAGTACTTC
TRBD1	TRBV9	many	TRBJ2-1	CASSVGRVQGANEQFF	TGTGCCAGCAGCGTAGGGCGTGTACAGGGGGCCAATGAGCAGTTCTTC
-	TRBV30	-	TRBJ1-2	CAWRPEGKGGYTF	TGTGCCTGGAGGCCGGAGGGTAAAGGTGGCTACACCTTC
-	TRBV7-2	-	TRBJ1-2	CASSSGPESYGYTF	TGTGCCAGCAGCTCAGGACCTGAAAGCTATGGCTACACCTTC
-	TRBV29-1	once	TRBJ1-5	CSVEDLSGGPQHF	TGCAGCGTTGAAGACCTAAGCGGGGGGCCCCAGCATTTT